This is a list of T cell receptor beta chains from one sample in a study of shared T cell receptors in the human thymus. The protocol was immunoSEQ multiplex PCR, while the TCRdb copy is restricted to in-frame clones and leaves out a portion. The data hold 600,000 or so clones, with about 89% observed a single time. This sample also belongs to another study, concerning human thymus T cells.

What was sequenced was thymocytes. These receptors originate from a boy younger than two with a congenital heart defect. CDR3s include the opening cysteine and the closing phenylalanine or tryptophan. Each record gives: J gene, V gene, clone size, D gene, CDR3 protein, CDR3 DNA. A D gene is named only where the DNA matches it firmly. Clone size is not always given. Where it is, it says once, few, many or a class for expanded clones.

J: TRBJ1-4; V: TRBV28; size: NA; D: NA; CDR3: CASSLPGQDEKLFF; DNA: TGTGCCAGCAGTTTACCGGGACAAGATGAAAAACTGTTTTTT
J: TRBJ1-2; V: TRBV7-3; size: NA; D: TRBD1; CDR3: CASSLTGQEMYGYTF; DNA: TGTGCCAGCAGCTTAACGGGACAGGAGATGTATGGCTACACCTTC
J: TRBJ2-2; V: TRBV4-2; size: NA; D: NA; CDR3: CASSQDQRDTGELFF; DNA: TGTGCCAGCAGCCAAGATCAGCGGGACACCGGGGAGCTGTTTTTT
J: TRBJ1-2; V: TRBV5-6; size: NA; D: NA; CDR3: CASSQERESGYTF; DNA: TGTGCCAGCAGCCAGGAGAGGGAGTCTGGCTACACCTTC
J: TRBJ2-3; V: TRBV11-2; size: NA; D: NA; CDR3: CASSLREYTDTQYF; DNA: TGTGCCAGCAGCTTAAGGGAGTACACAGATACGCAGTATTTT
J: TRBJ1-4; V: TRBV12-5; size: NA; D: NA; CDR3: CASFGGGDEKLFF; DNA: TGTGCTAGTTTCGGCGGGGGGGATGAAAAACTGTTTTTT
J: TRBJ1-1; V: TRBV30; size: NA; D: TRBD1; CDR3: CAWSVHRGRKTEAFF; DNA: TGTGCCTGGAGTGTCCACAGGGGGCGAAAGACTGAAGCTTTCTTT
J: TRBJ2-7; V: TRBV5-6; size: NA; D: TRBD1; CDR3: CASSTWRRTGVYEQYF; DNA: TGTGCCAGCAGCACATGGAGGCGGACAGGGGTCTACGAGCAGTACTTC
J: TRBJ1-1; V: TRBV11-2; size: NA; D: NA; CDR3: CASSRVRRVMNTEAFF; DNA: TGTGCCAGCAGCAGAGTAAGGAGGGTCATGAACACTGAAGCTTTCTTT
J: TRBJ1-2; V: TRBV28; size: NA; D: NA; CDR3: CASSPLRPRDFGYGYTF; DNA: TGTGCCAGCAGTCCGCTACGCCCCCGGGACTTTGGGTATGGCTACACCTTC
J: TRBJ2-2; V: TRBV7-8; size: NA; D: NA; CDR3: CASSHGTGELFF; DNA: TGTGCCAGCAGCCACGGCACCGGGGAGCTGTTTTTT
J: TRBJ2-2; V: TRBV16; size: few; D: TRBD1; CDR3: CASSQSKGADGELFF; DNA: TGTGCCAGCAGCCAATCTAAGGGGGCCGACGGGGAGCTGTTTTTT
J: TRBJ2-7; V: TRBV28; size: NA; D: NA; CDR3: CASKPGHLTYEQYF; DNA: TGTGCCAGCAAACCGGGACACCTTACCTACGAGCAGTACTTC
J: TRBJ1-6; V: TRBV27; size: NA; D: NA; CDR3: CASSFRPKTHHSSYNSPLHF; DNA: TGTGCCAGCAGTTTCCGACCTAAGACCCACCACAGCTCCTATAATTCACCCCTCCACTTT
J: TRBJ2-7; V: TRBV25-1; size: NA; D: NA; CDR3: CASSGGYEQYF; DNA: TGTGCCAGCAGTGGAGGCTACGAGCAGTACTTC
J: TRBJ2-5; V: TRBV7-6; size: NA; D: TRBD2; CDR3: CASSYGGVETQYF; DNA: TGTGCCAGCAGCTACGGGGGGGTAGAGACCCAGTACTTC
J: TRBJ2-1; V: TRBV5-1; size: NA; D: TRBD2; CDR3: CASSKGGSGGAGYNEQFF; DNA: TGCGCCAGCAGCAAGGGGGGCAGCGGGGGCGCGGGGTACAATGAGCAGTTCTTC
J: TRBJ2-3; V: TRBV15; size: NA; D: TRBD2; CDR3: CATSRSVRELTTDTQYF; DNA: TGTGCCACCAGCAGGTCGGTGCGGGAGCTTACCACAGATACGCAGTATTTT
J: TRBJ1-5; V: TRBV18; size: NA; D: NA; CDR3: CASSPWGRGQPQHF; DNA: TGTGCCAGCTCACCATGGGGGAGGGGTCAGCCCCAGCATTTT
J: TRBJ2-7; V: TRBV10-3; size: NA; D: NA; CDR3: CAISEGTEMGGLAYEQYF; DNA: TGTGCCATCAGTGAGGGGACAGAGATGGGGGGACTAGCCTACGAGCAGTACTTC
J: TRBJ2-1; V: TRBV6-6; size: once; D: NA; CDR3: CASSPLRGSYNEQFF; DNA: TGTGCCAGCAGCCCCCTGCGAGGCTCCTACAATGAGCAGTTCTTC
J: TRBJ1-2; V: TRBV29-1; size: NA; D: TRBD1; CDR3: CSVEERGDREDGYTF; DNA: TGCAGCGTTGAAGAAAGGGGGGACAGGGAGGATGGCTACACCTTC
J: TRBJ2-7; V: TRBV27; size: NA; D: TRBD2; CDR3: CASSPGLAGVPYEQYF; DNA: TGTGCCAGCAGTCCCGGCCTAGCGGGGGTTCCCTACGAGCAGTACTTC
J: TRBJ2-7; V: TRBV28; size: NA; D: NA; CDR3: CASSVDRSYEQYF; DNA: TGTGCCAGCAGTGTCGACAGGTCCTACGAGCAGTACTTC
J: TRBJ1-2; V: TRBV6-6; size: NA; D: NA; CDR3: CASSYGQGAFLDGYTF; DNA: TGTGCCAGCAGTTACGGTCAGGGTGCGTTTTTGGATGGCTACACCTTC
J: TRBJ1-2; V: TRBV27; size: once; D: TRBD1; CDR3: CASSPRDRACYTF; DNA: TGTGCCAGCAGTCCGCGGGACAGGGCATGCTACACCTTC
J: TRBJ1-6; V: TRBV5-4; size: once; D: NA; CDR3: CASSWSRGGSPLHF; DNA: TGTGCCAGCAGCTGGAGCAGAGGAGGGTCACCCCTCCACTTT
J: TRBJ1-5; V: TRBV28; size: NA; D: TRBD1; CDR3: CASSRRPGTGSSNQPQHF; DNA: TGTGCCAGCAGCCGACGACCCGGGACAGGGAGTAGCAATCAGCCCCAGCATTTT
J: TRBJ1-1; V: TRBV10-3; size: NA; D: NA; CDR3: CAISDGKNTEAFF; DNA: TGTGCCATCAGTGACGGGAAGAACACTGAAGCTTTCTTT
J: TRBJ2-1; V: TRBV11-2; size: NA; D: NA; CDR3: CASSPLQGPYNEQFF; DNA: TGTGCCAGCAGCCCCCTACAGGGCCCCTACAATGAGCAGTTCTTC
J: TRBJ2-7; V: TRBV5-8; size: NA; D: NA; CDR3: CASSLVTGRYEQYF; DNA: TGTGCCAGCAGCTTGGTTACAGGGCGGTACGAGCAGTACTTC
J: TRBJ1-2; V: TRBV4-1; size: NA; D: NA; CDR3: CASSQVLPPGGGVGIYGYTF; DNA: TGCGCCAGCAGCCAAGTCCTCCCGCCCGGGGGAGGGGTGGGGATATATGGCTACACCTTC
J: TRBJ1-2; V: TRBV4-1; size: NA; D: TRBD1; CDR3: CASSQEGTGPILYGYTF; DNA: TGCGCCAGCAGCCAAGAGGGGACAGGGCCCATCCTCTATGGCTACACCTTC
J: TRBJ1-1; V: TRBV25-1; size: NA; D: TRBD1; CDR3: CASSEPGQGGTEAFF; DNA: TGTGCCAGCAGTGAACCCGGACAGGGAGGCACTGAAGCTTTCTTT
J: TRBJ2-7; V: TRBV5-1; size: NA; D: NA; CDR3: CASSLSGPYEQYF; DNA: TGCGCCAGCAGCTTATCAGGGCCCTACGAGCAGTACTTC